This T cell receptor beta chain was obtained from a study of T cells in Graves' hyperthyroidism and ophthalmopathy (dated by TCRdb to about 2019). For the study in its entirety: Peripheral blood samples were taken at initial diagnosis, before any treatment was given. To identify TCR V-J signatures that set the groups apart, the researchers used a discovery cohort of 90 to 100 patients, made up of around 40 with Graves' ophthalmopathy and approximately 57 with stable Graves' hyperthyroidism. Prospective prediction of ophthalmopathy was tested in an independent validation cohort of 18 to 20 hyperthyroidism patients and around 16 patients who later progressed to ophthalmopathy. The 100 or so discovery patients were divided at random into training and test sets in a 7:3 ratio. In addition, the study compared T-cell repertoires in thyroid tissue and in blood from roughly six Graves' hyperthyroidism patients. According to the paper, TCR Vbeta CDR3 sequencing was carried out on some 140 peripheral blood samples, which came from fewer than 50 ophthalmopathy, under 85 hyperthyroidism and approximately 17 progressor patients. Once sampling was done, hyperthyroidism patients were given methimazole at a starting dose of 30 mg daily, whereas ophthalmopathy patients were given high-dose intravenous methylprednisolone. Results and caveats for the whole study, not just this receptor: No statistical method was used to set the sample size in advance, and investigators knew the group allocation. A model built on a 13 V-J signature distinguished ophthalmopathy from stable hyperthyroidism, reaching over 85% sensitivity and around 82% specificity in cross-validation and 80%/75% in testing. Most expanded thyroid clonotypes (frequency above 0.001) were also found in blood, which suggests that blood repertoires may mirror thyroid immune responses. In validation, the model predicted progression to ophthalmopathy with over 65% sensitivity and about 73% specificity, a median of 6.5 months before onset.

The TCR beta CDR3 regions were amplified from the RNA transcripts. The first round of RT-PCR for the TCR CDR3 was performed with the HTBI primer set and the Qiagen OneStep RT-PCR kit. A second multiplex PCR round built the libraries, followed by size selection and purification. Paired-end sequencing of the libraries was performed with 100 bp reads on an Illumina HiSeq2000. On the authors' methods: SOAPnuke was used to process the raw data, removing reads that contained adapters or uncalled bases, had a mean Phred below 15, or lacked an exact match to the constant primer or identifier. COPE v1.2.5 was used to merge high-quality paired reads, and clonotypes were defined as unique nucleotide sequences. MiTCR v1.1 was used to align clonotypes to the IMGT TRBV, TRBD and TRBJ reference segments. Analysis was restricted to V-J combinations with a frequency above 0.0001, which covered roughly 99% of repertoires. The TCS score was defined as F50 (clonal expansion) divided by E x V (chaos), with BLOSUM62-based TCRdist calculated between CDR3 peptides within each V-J. Welch's t-statistics and random forest reduced 514 V-J features to 13, which were used in a naive Bayes classifier (R e1071). The raw public reads went through TCRdb reprocessing: fastp at Q25, MiXCR clone calling, in-frame beta chains kept. Merged by CDR3 protein, the rows form single entries marked with the most common genes and DNA. The V and J calls and clone size come from TCRdb's table, not from the authors' own analysis. This sample is represented by 300,000 to 350,000 distinct CDR3 sequences; around 20% of them were singletons. The ten largest account for roughly 52% of the sample.

Graves' hyperthyroidism was defined as stable when no progression to ophthalmopathy occurred over 18 months of follow-up. Hyperthyroidism patients were newly diagnosed, had a disease duration of under 2 months, and were aged 18 to 65 years. Any patient with an uncontrolled infection, another autoimmune disease, pregnancy or lactation was excluded. Diagnoses relied on clinical symptoms, serum thyroxine and TRAb, thyroid ultrasound and orbital computed tomography. PBMCs were separated from approximately 9.9 ml of fresh peripheral blood using Ficoll-Paque density gradient centrifugation. Total RNA was extracted using Trizol reagent, and RNA quality was assessed on an Agilent 2100 Bioanalyzer. Worth noting for this clonotype: No cognate antigen has been identified for it. Base qualities are not recorded, but no much larger clone differs from it by a single base.

V is reduced by 6 bases and J by 0 bases, leaving a spacing of 9 bases between them. According to the germline V gene, CDR1 reads MRHNA and CDR2 reads SNTAGT. Inclusive of the bounding cysteine and phenylalanine, the CDR3 is 15 residues long. Just CDR3 DNA is preserved here, 45 bases in frame from base 1. The sample was blood. The sequence links TRBV6-4 to TRBJ2-6; a weak D assignment points to TRBD1 (5 bases agree). This TCR was recovered from a woman between 45 and 65 years old with Graves' hyperthyroidism. The CDR3 in this case is CASRAQGSGANVLTF. The DNA reads TGTGCCAGCAGGGCTCAGGGCTCTGGGGCCAACGTCCTGACTTTC.